This T cell receptor (beta chain) was recorded in a study of T cells in localized non-small cell lung cancer. Broader study findings: Heterogeneity stays possible, as sequencing covered only one tumor region. Longer overall survival was linked to higher blood T cell density. Peak T cell clonality was found in uninvolved adjacent lung, exceeding tumor. Researchers found a median approximately 55 of the top 100 tumor clones in adjacent lung.

The method was immunoSEQ multiplex PCR; TCRdb's version includes in-frame clones alone and lacks a portion of them. The sample lists roughly 40,000 clones, around 86% occurring once. CDR1 is LGHNA and CDR2 is YSLEER in the germline V gene. Trimming took 4 bases from V and 4 from J; bases not matched to a gene: 18. This CDR3 region has 18 residues. Of note for this clone: Its matching antigen is unknown.

The sample in question was peripheral blood, obtained before any cancer treatment. The chain is built from TRBV4-3 and TRBJ1-1; TRBD1 matches 7 bases. The TCR originated in a man between 18 and 49 years old with stage I lung adenocarcinoma. The CDR3 DNA reads as TGCGCCAGCAGCCGGGAGATTTTGAGGGGCAGGGGGAGCACTGAAGCTTTCTTT. It specifies CASSREILRGRGSTEAFF.